The 21 T cell receptor beta chains below were found in one sample sequenced in a study of monozygotic twins with inflammatory bowel disease. After re-calling the 5' RACE reads, TCRdb lists one entry per CDR3 protein, DNA absent. In total, the table holds 150,000 or so distinct CDR3 sequences. The specimen was blood. The receptor source for this set is a human donor with ulcerative colitis or Crohn's disease, or a healthy co-twin of an affected twin (not recorded which).

CDR3 sequence: CASSWGLAGGNEQFF. The rearrangement joins TRBV5-1 to TRBJ2-1; there is no DNA to check the TCRdb D call of TRBD2. The CDR3 runs 15 residues. Germline values: CDR1 SGHRS, CDR2 YFSETQ.

This sequence joins TRBV20-1 and TRBJ2-1. The CDR3 runs 14 residues. Per germline, CDR1 DFQATT and CDR2 SNEGSKA (reference sequence). The CDR3 loop is CSAREAGYYNEQFF.

The V call is TRBV2, the J call TRBJ2-4; no DNA is available, so the TRBD2 call from TCRdb remains unchecked. Germline V lookup: CDR1 SNHLY, CDR2 FYNNEI. CDR3 length: 15 residues. CDR3 amino acids: CASSWGGGTKNIQYF.

The rearrangement uses TRBV5-1 and TRBJ2-2; TCRdb's D gene call, TRBD2, goes unchecked for lack of DNA. The CDR3 totals 17 residues. The germline gives CDR1 SGHRS, CDR2 YFSETQ. The CDR3 region is CASSPLRGGRGAGELFF.

V and J are TRBV6-5 and TRBJ2-3. The CDR3 length is 16 residues. CDR1 is MNHEY and CDR2 is SVGAGI in the germline V gene. The CDR3 sequence: CASSFLSTGGTDTQYF.

The V gene is TRBV29-1, the J gene TRBJ1-1. The CDR3 loop spans 12 amino acids. CDR1 SQVTM and CDR2 ANQGSEA come from the germline V gene. CDR3 sequence: CSVLGWNTEAFF.

V usage is TRBV5-4 and J usage is TRBJ2-3; TCRdb lists TRBD1, though no DNA is available to test this call. The CDR3 sequence is 13 residues long. Germline loops: CDR1 SGHNT, CDR2 YYREEE (reference sequence). CDR3 sequence: CASSPRRQDTQYF.

The rearrangement uses TRBV5-1 and TRBJ1-1; the TCRdb call, TRBD1, lacks DNA for checking. The CDR3 length is 13 residues. Germline V lookup: CDR1 SGHRS, CDR2 YFSETQ. CDR3: CASQGQLTTEAFF.

This chain links TRBV7-9 with TRBJ2-5; TCRdb lists TRBD2, though no DNA is available to test this call. CDR3 length: 15 amino acids. Germline values: CDR1 SEHNR, CDR2 FQNEAQ (reference sequence). The CDR3 reads CASSLGSGLQETQYF.

The chain couples TRBV10-3 to TRBJ2-2. Germline V lookup: CDR1 ENHRY, CDR2 SYGVKD. This CDR3 contains 12 residues. CDR3 sequence: CAISRGTGELFF.

The chain combines TRBV5-6 with TRBJ1-1. The CDR3 totals 17 residues. Germline V CDR1 and CDR2: SGHDT, YYEEEE. The CDR3 protein is CASSYGTVQTLNTEAFF.

This rearrangement joins TRBV27 to TRBJ2-1; the TRBD2 assignment by TCRdb is unverifiable without DNA. The CDR3 covers 17 residues. Germline-derived CDR1 and CDR2 are MNHEY and SMNVEV (reference sequence). Here the CDR3 reads CASSPGPLAGFVDEQFF.

The chain employs TRBV12-3 or TRBV12-4 and TRBJ2-7; TCRdb gives TRBD2 as the D gene, but with no DNA this cannot be confirmed. This CDR3 has 15 amino acids. The CDR3 here is CASTLRRGGSYEQYF.

This chain connects TRBV7-3 to TRBJ2-1; the D call of TRBD2 rests on TCRdb alone, since no DNA is present to check it. This CDR3 has 13 residues. Germline CDR1 is SGHTA and CDR2 is FQGTGA. CDR3 protein: CASSLTKEGEQFF.

The rearrangement uses TRBV19 and TRBJ1-2; TCRdb indicates TRBD1, and absent DNA this call remains unverified. Germline lookup yields CDR1 LNHDA and CDR2 SQIVND (reference sequence). The CDR3 is 18 amino acids. CDR3 amino acids: CASTTTGTRLSPNYGYTF.

The chain links TRBV4-1 to TRBJ1-3. Germline V CDR1 and CDR2: MGHRA, YSYEKL. The CDR3 spans 18 residues. The CDR3 reads CASSQGYKGFSSGNTIYF.

CDR3 protein: CASKRDSTDTQYF. The chain links TRBV6-5 to TRBJ2-3; TCRdb calls TRBD2, which cannot be checked without DNA. CDR3 length: 13 residues. Germline values: CDR1 MNHEY, CDR2 SVGAGI.

The V call is TRBV5-1, the J call TRBJ1-1; lacking DNA, the TRBD1 call made by TCRdb goes unchecked. The CDR3 spans 13 residues. The V gene's germline CDR1 is SGHRS and CDR2 YFSETQ. The CDR3 spells CASSLQDGTEAFF.

The rearrangement joins TRBV5-1 to TRBJ1-2. The CDR3 runs 14 residues. Germline V gene data show CDR1 as SGHRS and CDR2 as YFSETQ. This CDR3 reads CASSRSSTDNGYTF. Full variable domain (rest looked up from reference TRBV5-1 and TRBJ1-2): KAGVTQTPRYLIKTRGQQVTLSCSPISGHRSVSWYQQTPGQGLQFLFEYFSETQRNKGNFPGRFSGRQFSNSRSEMNVSTLELGDSALYLCASSRSSTDNGYTFGSGTRLTVV.

V usage is TRBV6-1 and J usage is TRBJ2-1; no DNA is available, so the TRBD2 call from TCRdb remains unchecked. In germline, CDR1 is MNHNS, CDR2 SASEGT. The CDR3 totals 14 residues. The CDR3 loop reads CASSGPGLAGEQFF.

The chain carries TRBV9 and TRBJ2-1; TCRdb picks TRBD1, but there is no DNA to check that call. Germline-derived CDR1 and CDR2 are SGDLS and YYNGEE. This CDR3 spans 16 amino acids. CDR3 sequence reads: CASSSRDRVMKNEQFF.